Here is one T cell receptor (beta chain) with its context. This specimen comes from a study of blood T cell repertoires in COVID-19. Study information: Samples of COVID-19 (acute and convalescent) were obtained from the United States, Italy and Spain. T cells, B-cell-depleted T cells, or PBMCs supplied cDNA or gDNA.

Methods used by the authors: Amplification of reference gene primers provided the estimated nucleated cell counts. Clones were read by immunoSEQ multiplex PCR, and TCRdb kept only the in-frame ones, dropping some. That table gives V, J and clone size, and the DNA gave D and trimming. The data show more than 200,000 clones, 89% seen once. V shed 0 bases and J shed 2 bases, with 11 bases lying between them. Germline V CDR1 and CDR2: SGHTA, FQGNSA. The CDR3 is 15 amino acids. The study assigned cohorts using participant-reported clinical history. The chain combines TRBV7-2 with TRBJ2-7, with a tentative D call TRBD1 (6 bases). The origin of this receptor is a woman between 25 and 40 years old with acute COVID-19. The material sequenced was PBMCs or T cells enriched from blood (not recorded which). The CDR3 is CASSLARDNAYEQYF. In nucleotides, the CDR3 is TGTGCCAGCAGCTTAGCGAGGGACAACGCCTACGAGCAGTACTTC.